This TCR beta chain was captured in a study of spatial heterogeneity in lung cancer. Between the trimmed V and J ends, which lost 2 bases and 3 bases, there was a span of 11 bases. Germline values: CDR1 MNHNY, CDR2 SVGAGI (reference sequence). CDR3 length equals 15 residues. Time point meaning: sample taken at primary tumor resection. Findings and caveats of the study: Ubiquitous and regional expanded TCR counts tracked ubiquitous and regional nonsynonymous mutations, respectively. Counts of expanded alpha and beta TCRs within tumors tracked the tumor nonsynonymous mutation count.

This clonotype is large in the sample. Its matching antigen is unknown. TCRdb passed the 5' RACE reads through MiXCR, listing each CDR3 protein once. The table has about 11,000 distinct CDR3 sequences, just over 5% seen once. The receptor comes from a male donor with early-stage non-small cell lung cancer. The sample in question was lung tumor tissue, obtained at surgery. The genes are TRBV6-6 and TRBJ1-5, with D possibly being TRBD1 (6 bases). DNA for the CDR3: TGTGCCAGCAGTTACCACAGGGATGCCAATCAGCCCCAGCATTTT. Translated, it gives CASSYHRDANQPQHF.